The present T cell receptor (beta chain) was sequenced within a study of beta chain features in type 1 diabetes (dated by TCRdb to the late 2010s). With respect to the entire study: Mean age, gender distribution, total cell number and subset yield were not different between patients and healthy donors. In the study, TCRB repertoires of sorted circulating CD4+ T cell subsets from recently diagnosed type 1 diabetes patients were compared with those of matched healthy donors. A total of approximately 99,000,000 sorted cells were examined across all samples, and RNA yield correlated strongly with the number of cells per subset. Regulatory and stem cell-like memory subsets were obtained from only 8 patients and roughly 8 healthy donors, while naive and central memory subsets were obtained from all 30 or so donors.

Comments on this clone: It lacks a known antigen. Per-base quality was not reported, and no clone a single base away is much larger than it.

The study at large found these results: Because small numbers of individuals were included in the HLA sub-analyses, any influence of HLA type on TCRB rearrangement was left unresolved. The naive, central memory and regulatory TCRB repertoires appeared to resemble one another more closely among patients than among healthy donors. Because cDNA was sequenced instead of genomic DNA, activated cells with high expression could be over-represented, although the groups did not differ in activation or CD3 levels. Patients with type 1 diabetes made fewer insertions and deleted more nucleotides at VDJ recombination sites, implying thymic rearrangement abnormalities. PCR may preferentially amplify shorter templates, but because patient and control samples were amplified and corrected together, any resulting skew would affect both groups equally. In all four CD4+ subsets, TCRB CDR3 length was moderately but significantly shorter in type 1 diabetes patients.

Each donor gave one peripheral blood draw, averaging around 120 mL, which was collected into heparinised tubes. A BD FACSAria II and a panel including CD45RO, CCR7, CD25, CD127, CD95 and CD27 were used to sort naive, central memory, regulatory and stem cell-like memory CD4+ T cells. A purity above 95% was achieved for all sorted populations. PBMCs were isolated right away by Lymphoprep density gradient centrifugation and were stained directly, without culture. So that batch effects would be minimized, each experiment stained and sorted samples in pairs, pairing one healthy donor with one patient. The entire amount of isolated RNA was reverse transcribed using the High Capacity cDNA Reverse Transcription Kit, so the sequenced TCRB transcripts were expressed ones. Naive, central memory and regulatory T cell samples underwent deep immunoSEQ sequencing, averaging about 3.5 million total reads per sample. After sorted cells were lysed in RLT buffer, RNA was extracted with DNase-treated RNeasy Micro or Mini kits, with the choice depending on cell number. To prevent cross-contamination, every cell subset was processed on its own, while patient and healthy donor samples were processed together. The immunoSEQ multiplex PCR was used to amplify TCRB sequences from cDNA, yielding 87-bp fragments that span the CDR3 region. Sequencing of the amplicons was performed on the Illumina HiSeq platform. The study's processing was this. PCR bias was corrected computationally using synthetic template baselines, and reads within Hamming distance 2 were collapsed, with unmergeable singletons discarded. Reads were aligned to IMGT to assign V, D and J genes, CDR3 length, and insertions or deletions at six rearrangement sites. Within each subset, clonotype counts were normalized to the number of sorted cells before true diversity and Gini coefficients were calculated with the tcR R package. Repertoire sharing was quantified using the overlap coefficient calculated on TCRB nucleotide sequences. Out-of-frame TCRB sequences from naive cells were analyzed as a proxy for the pre-selection repertoire. TCRdb holds this immuneACCESS table with in-frame rearrangements only. Some clones are missing; in checked studies, unresolved V genes explain under half, and the rest has no known cause. Clone size and the V and J calls come from that table; the DNA yielded D and trimming. Present in this sample are approximately 340,000 clones, about 16% of which were seen just once. Of the sample, 0.019% is held by the ten largest clones.

V and J lose 4 bases and 4 bases, and a span of 18 bases separates them. The CDR3 runs 16 amino acids, cysteine and phenylalanine included. This entry keeps only the CDR3 DNA: 48 bases, framed from base 1. The germline V gene (reference sequence) gives CDR1 as SGHNT and CDR2 as YYREEE. In this chain, TRBV5-4 is recombined with TRBJ2-1; the D region possibly corresponds to TRBD2 (6 bases align). Sequenced sample: naive CD4+ T cells from blood. The meaning of the sample's cell subset or site label: true naive CD4+ T cells. This TCR came from a woman aged 18-30 years in good health. The CDR3 reads as follows: CASSPLRWEDYNEQFF. The bases read TGTGCCAGCAGCCCCCTTCGTTGGGAGGATTACAATGAGCAGTTCTTC.